This TCR beta chain was captured by sequencing in a study of technical replicates of blood from a few donors (dated by TCRdb to about 2017). Including the terminal cysteine and phenylalanine, the CDR3 comprises 13 residues. The CDR3 DNA has 39 bases and is translated from base 1. CDR1 SGHDN and CDR2 FVKESK were looked up in the germline V gene. Germline trimming amounts to 4 bases on V and 4 bases on J, with 3 as the count of junction bases outside the gene matches. Remarks on this clone: This receptor's antigen is unknown. No much larger clonotype is one base removed from it; base qualities were not supplied.

The protocol used for the library was the immunoSEQ multiplex PCR assay. TCRdb provides this immuneACCESS table in a form limited to in-frame rearrangements. Some clones are lacking; in checked studies, under half of them reflect an unresolved V gene, and why the rest are absent is not known. Across this sample there are about 74,000 clones, with 90% to 97% seen only once. Of the sample, about 0.37% is held by the ten largest clones. The sequence was obtained from a human donor in good health. Recombination linked TRBV14 to TRBJ1-2; TRBD1 agrees with 7 junctional bases. The sequenced material came from T cells isolated from PBMCs. The base sequence is TGTGCCAGCAGCCTTGGGACAGCCTATGGCTACACCTTC. This yields the protein CASSLGTAYGYTF.